Reported below is one T cell receptor (beta chain). Its antigen is as yet unknown. CDR1 SGHVS and CDR2 FNYEAQ come from the germline V gene. This CDR3 region has 15 residues. The data originate from a study of CXCR3-negative and CXCR3-positive naive CD8 T cells. The study, taken as a whole, reports: TCR strength was inferred from TRB CDR3 properties, while surface CD5 was comparable between naive subsets. Most assays were run on fresh PBMCs (CXCR3 expression partially decreased after cryopreservation).

The TRB libraries of cDNA were built by UMI-labeled 5' RACE. TCRdb re-called the 5' RACE reads; one entry per CDR3 protein, DNA not given. The repertoire table contains some 40,000 distinct CDR3 sequences. This rearrangement joins TRBV7-6 to TRBJ2-7. The source material was memory CD8+ T cells from blood. The receptor comes from a human donor in good health. Some clones in this sample may be carry-over from other donors' samples. The CDR3 here is CASSLSQGGAYEQYF.